The 10 T cell receptor beta chains below come from one sample, sequenced in a study of cytomegalovirus exposure and HLA in healthy donors. Some clones are missing from TCRdb's copy, which holds only in-frame ones; the method was immunoSEQ multiplex PCR. The sample has around 130,000 clones, 70% to 90% seen once. Sequencing was carried out using PBMCs. Every receptor here comes from a woman in her 30s in good health and CMV-seronegative.

Only one count was recorded for this clone. The rearrangement links TRBV9 to TRBJ2-1, with TRBD2 matching 9 bases. The germline gives CDR1 SGDLS, CDR2 YYNGEE. CDR3 size: 16 residues. Unmatched junction bases numbered 5, after V lost 4 bases and J lost 0 bases. The CDR3 nucleotides read TGTGCCAGCAGCCCTCGCGGGGGGGTCTCCTACAATGAGCAGTTCTTC. Encoded protein: CASSPRGGVSYNEQFF. The full variable domain, rest sourced from reference TRBV9 and TRBJ2-1, is DSGVTQTPKHLITATGQRVTLRCSPRSGDLSVYWYQQSLDQGLQFLIQYYNGEERAKGNILERFSAQQFPDLHSELNLSSLELGDSALYFCASSPRGGVSYNEQFFGPGTRLTVL.

The V call is TRBV2, the J call TRBJ1-5; the D gene is possibly TRBD1 (6 bases). The germline V gene has CDR1 SNHLY and CDR2 FYNNEI. The CDR3 contains 15 residues. The V gene lost 5 bases and the J gene lost 1 base, with 12 bases spanning the gap. The CDR3 nucleotides read TGTGCCAGCAGTCAGGGGCAGGTCAGCAATCAGCCCCAGCATTTT. Amino acid sequence: CASSQGQVSNQPQHF.

The chain recombines TRBV19 with TRBJ1-2; 10 nucleotides line up with TRBD1. Germline assignment: CDR1 LNHDA and CDR2 SQIVND (reference sequence). CDR3 size: 16 residues. With 5 bases clipped from V and 6 bases from J, the junction kept 12 bases outside the gene matches. CDR3 coding DNA: TGTGCCAGTAGTCAACCCGGGACAGGGGCCTCCCATGGCTACACCTTC. This codes for CASSQPGTGASHGYTF.

V is TRBV10-1 and J is TRBJ2-7; TRBD2 matches at 8 bases. This CDR3 spans 15 amino acids. With 11 bases clipped from V and 5 bases from J, the junction kept 17 bases outside the gene matches. The germline V gene encodes CDR1 WNHNN and CDR2 SYGVQD (reference sequence). CDR3 in DNA: TGCGCCTTGTCCGGGGGGGGACCGGAATCGGACGAGCAGTACTTC. It specifies CALSGGGPESDEQYF.

This clone occurred once. This chain uses TRBV6-5 with TRBJ1-6; 8 nucleotides match TRBD1. The CDR3 runs to 14 residues. The junction had 5 bases not matched to a gene; V was cut back by 6 bases and J by 7 bases. From germline, CDR1 is MNHEY and CDR2 SVGAGI. This CDR3 reads CASSMTGVNSPLHF. In nucleotides, the CDR3 is TGTGCCAGCAGCATGACAGGGGTAAATTCACCCCTCCACTTT.

This chain uses TRBV9 with TRBJ2-1; 10 positions match TRBD1. Per germline, CDR1 SGDLS and CDR2 YYNGEE. The CDR3 is made up of 16 amino acids. V shed 4 bases, J shed 4 bases, and the junction held 8 bases outside the gene matches. The CDR3 loop reads CASSSMDRGKYNEQFF. In nucleotides, the CDR3 is TGTGCCAGCAGCTCAATGGACAGGGGGAAGTACAATGAGCAGTTCTTC. The full variable domain, rest sourced from reference TRBV9 and TRBJ2-1, is DSGVTQTPKHLITATGQRVTLRCSPRSGDLSVYWYQQSLDQGLQFLIQYYNGEERAKGNILERFSAQQFPDLHSELNLSSLELGDSALYFCASSSMDRGKYNEQFFGPGTRLTVL.

This clone showed up just a few times. The chain couples TRBV7-3 to TRBJ2-2; a possible D gene is TRBD1 (5 bases). Germline V gene lookup returns CDR1 SGHTA and CDR2 FQGTGA. Trimming removed 4 bases from V and 5 bases from J, with 17 bases in between. The CDR3 runs to 16 residues. CDR3 DNA sequence: TGTGCCAGCAGCTCCCTTGTTGGGGCGCGTACCGGGGAGCTGTTTTTT. This gives the protein CASSSLVGARTGELFF.

The chain has TRBV19 and TRBJ1-2; tentatively, D is TRBD1 (6 bases). The length of the CDR3 is 13 residues. Trimming stripped 7 bases from V and 8 bases from J, with 17 bases between. The germline V gene encodes CDR1 LNHDA and CDR2 SQIVND (reference sequence). This chain's CDR3 is CASKILDSLGYTF. The DNA of the CDR3 is TGTGCCAGTAAGATTTTGGACAGTCTAGGCTACACCTTC.

The sample holds a few counts of this clone. V gene TRBV19 combines with J gene TRBJ1-2; 7 bases are shared with TRBD1. The CDR3 runs to 13 residues. V trimming: 6 bases; J trimming: 5 bases; junction bases outside the gene matches: 6. CDR1 is LNHDA and CDR2 is SQIVND in the germline V gene (reference sequence). The CDR3 bases are TGTGCCAGTAGGGTGGCAGGGGGGTATGGCTACACCTTC. It codes for CASRVAGGYGYTF.

J is TRBJ2-7 and V is TRBV19; 10 bases match TRBD1. Germline V gene data show CDR1 as LNHDA and CDR2 as SQIVND (reference sequence). The CDR3 covers 15 residues. The V gene end was trimmed by 5 bases and the J gene end by 4 bases; junction bases not matched to a gene: 8. The chain's CDR3 is CASSRKGTGVYEQYF. The CDR3 coding sequence is TGTGCCAGTAGTCGAAAAGGGACAGGGGTTTACGAGCAGTACTTC. Based on the CDR3 plus reference TRBV19 and TRBJ2-7, the full variable domain is DGGITQSPKYLFRKEGQNVTLSCEQNLNHDAMYWYRQDPGQGLRLIYYSQIVNDFQKGDIAEGYSVSREKKESFPLTVTSAQKNPTAFYLCASSRKGTGVYEQYFGPGTRLTVT.